This TCR beta chain comes out of a study of early T cells in non-severe SARS-CoV-2 infection. Study background: Chains stayed unpaired after sequencing of bulk RNA from unsorted whole blood. Study conclusions and caveats: Using VDJdb, the matching emphasized anti-spike CD8 responses while missing private and CD4 specificities.

Unique molecular identifiers tagged individual cDNA molecules. TCRdb redid the calling of the 5' RACE reads with MiXCR, one entry per CDR3 protein. The table shows tens of thousands of distinct CDR3 sequences, with approximately 7.1% occurring only once. The V end lost 0 bases, the J end lost 8 bases, and 5 bases lay between the germline ends. CDR1 and CDR2 (germline): SGHNT, YYREEE (reference sequence). The CDR3 loop spans 12 amino acids. The sample holds a few counts of this clonotype. Its antigen is currently unknown. What was sequenced was whole blood. The clonotype originates from an adult who was a healthcare worker with PCR-confirmed SARS-CoV-2 infection or an uninfected control (not recorded which). V and J are TRBV5-4 and TRBJ2-2; D gene uncertain. The CDR3 reads CASSLVEGELFF. In DNA, the CDR3 is TGTGCCAGCAGCTTGGTGGAGGGGGAGCTGTTTTTT. The complete variable domain, with remaining parts taken from reference TRBV5-4 and TRBJ2-2, reads ETGVTQSPTHLIKTRGQQVTLRCSSQSGHNTVSWYQQALGQGPQFIFQYYREEENGRGNFPPRFSGLQFPNYSSELNVNALELDDSALYLCASSLVEGELFFGEGSRLTVL.